These T cell receptor beta chains were read from a single sample in a study of CD8 T cells in Susac syndrome. TCRdb fed the immunoSEQ multiplex PCR reads into MiXCR, producing one record per CDR3 protein. The sample records some 110,000 distinct CDR3 sequences, approximately 94% being singletons. The sample consisted of CD8+ T cells from PBMCs. The receptors here all came from a human donor with Susac syndrome. The CDR3 runs from the conserved cysteine through the conserved F or W. The D gene is left open where the match is weak. Clone size is given for some rows only: seen once, a few or many times, or a class if the clone is expanded.

D	size	V	J	DNA	CDR3
TRBD1	NA	TRBV5-1	TRBJ2-4	TGCGCCAGCAGCCCGGGACAGGGGAGGGACATTCAGTACTTC	CASSPGQGRDIQYF
TRBD1	NA	TRBV4-1	TRBJ1-1	TGCGCCAGCAGCCAAGGACAGGGGACTGAAGCTTTCTTT	CASSQGQGTEAFF
NA	NA	TRBV5-6	TRBJ1-2	TGTGCCAGCAGCTTCGGAGCAGGGGACTATGGCTACACCTTC	CASSFGAGDYGYTF
NA	NA	TRBV12-3/TRBV12-4	TRBJ1-2	TGTGCCAGCAGTTCGGGGGTTCTGAACTATGGCTACACCTTC	CASSSGVLNYGYTF
TRBD2	NA	TRBV20-1	TRBJ2-7	TGCAGTGCTAGAGATTATTCCGGGGAGGGCAGCTCCTACGAGCAGTACTTC	CSARDYSGEGSSYEQYF
TRBD1	once	TRBV13	TRBJ2-7	TGTGCCAGCAGCTCCCAGGATCCGGGACAGGGTAGGAACGAGCAGTACTTC	CASSSQDPGQGRNEQYF
NA	NA	TRBV12-3/TRBV12-4	TRBJ1-3	TGTGCCAGCAGTAGGACGGTTTTTGGAAACACCATATATTTT	CASSRTVFGNTIYF
NA	NA	TRBV19	TRBJ1-1	TGTGCCAGTAGTATAAGGGTGGATGTTGAAGCTTTCTTT	CASSIRVDVEAFF
TRBD2	NA	TRBV20-1	TRBJ2-5	TGCAGTGCTAGAGCCCGCCAAGCGGGGGGAAAAGAGACCCAGTACTTC	CSARARQAGGKETQYF
TRBD2	once	TRBV25-1	TRBJ2-7	TGTGCCAGCTCGGGTGGGCGGGGGATCGCCTACGAGCAGTACTTC	CASSGGRGIAYEQYF
NA	NA	TRBV7-9	TRBJ2-1	TGTGCCAGCAGCCCTAAGGAGCGGGCACCCTCCAATGAGCAGTTCTTC	CASSPKERAPSNEQFF
TRBD2	NA	TRBV27	TRBJ2-3	TGTGCCAGCAGTCGGGGGGTCACAGATACGCAGTATTTT	CASSRGVTDTQYF
NA	NA	TRBV24-1	TRBJ1-1	TGTGCATTTTGCACTGAAGCTTTCTTT	CAFCTEAFF
TRBD2	NA	TRBV7-9	TRBJ2-1	TGTGCCAGCAGTTCCCCCCCCGGGGGGGCTTCCTACAATGAGCAGTTCTTC	CASSSPPGGASYNEQFF
NA	NA	TRBV12-3/TRBV12-4	TRBJ1-1	TGTGCCAGCAGTTCAGGTGAAGCTTTCTTT	CASSSGEAFF
NA	NA	TRBV9	TRBJ2-1	TGTGCCTCCTCCGGGAGTGAGCAGTTCTTC	CASSGSEQFF
TRBD2	once	TRBV4-1	TRBJ2-2	TGCGCCAGCAGCCAAATCGGAGCGGGGGTTTTAGGCACCGGGGAGCTGTTTTTT	CASSQIGAGVLGTGELFF
TRBD2	NA	TRBV9	TRBJ2-2	TGTGCCAGCAGCGTAGCTATAAGCGGGGGCCGGAACACCGGGGAGCTGTTTTTT	CASSVAISGGRNTGELFF
NA	NA	TRBV9	TRBJ2-6	TGTGCCAGCAGCGATTCGCAAGGGGTTGGGGCCAACGTCCTGACTTTC	CASSDSQGVGANVLTF
NA	NA	TRBV14	TRBJ2-7	TGTGCCAGCAGCACCCGCGGGACAGAAACCTACGAGCAGTACTTC	CASSTRGTETYEQYF
NA	once	TRBV10-3	TRBJ1-1	TGTGCCATCAGTGAGTCGTTGAACACTGAAGCTTTCTTT	CAISESLNTEAFF
NA	NA	TRBV12-3/TRBV12-4	TRBJ1-2	TGTGCCAACAGTACGTGGGTGGGTGGCTACACCTTC	CANSTWVGGYTF
TRBD2	once	TRBV12-3/TRBV12-4	TRBJ2-1	TGTGCCAGCAGCCTCGCTGGAGCGGGGGGCAATGAGCAGTTCTTC	CASSLAGAGGNEQFF
TRBD1	once	TRBV4-1	TRBJ1-1	TGCGCCAGCAGCCAAGAGGGGTCACAGGGGTGGGTTGAAGCTTTCTTT	CASSQEGSQGWVEAFF
NA	NA	TRBV6-1	TRBJ2-1	TGTGCCAGCAGTGAAGCCGCGGATGAGCAGTTCTTC	CASSEAADEQFF
NA	NA	TRBV27	TRBJ1-5	TGTGCCAGCCGGGGAAGCAATCAGCCCCAGCATTTT	CASRGSNQPQHF
NA	once	TRBV9	TRBJ1-1	TGTGCCAGCAGCGTAGCGGGAGGAATTAGCACTGAAGCTTTCTTT	CASSVAGGISTEAFF
NA	NA	TRBV4-2	TRBJ2-1	TGTGCCAGCAGCCAAGATATGGCGGCCTACAATGAGCAGTTCTTC	CASSQDMAAYNEQFF
NA	NA	TRBV5-4	TRBJ1-2	TGTGCCAGCAGGCCGCAGGGCGATGGCTACACCTTC	CASRPQGDGYTF
TRBD2	few	TRBV20-1	TRBJ2-7	TGCAGTGCTAGAGGTACTAGCGGGACCTACGAGCAGTACTTC	CSARGTSGTYEQYF
NA	NA	TRBV12-3/TRBV12-4	TRBJ1-1	TGTGCCAGCAGTTTAGAACCCTGGGGCACTGAAGCTTTCTTT	CASSLEPWGTEAFF
TRBD2	NA	TRBV4-1	TRBJ2-7	TGCGCCAGCAGCCAGCGCTCTAGCGGTTCCTACGAGCAGTACTTC	CASSQRSSGSYEQYF
NA	NA	TRBV4-1	TRBJ2-7	TGCGCCAGCAGCCTTCAAACAGGGTACGAGCAGTACTTC	CASSLQTGYEQYF
NA	NA	TRBV4-3	TRBJ1-2	TGCGCCAGCACCTTAACCGGGGCGTCGAACTATGGCTACACCTTC	CASTLTGASNYGYTF
NA	NA	TRBV6-5	TRBJ1-6	TGTGCCAGCAGCCAGGGTGAGAGGTCACCCCTCCACTTT	CASSQGERSPLHF
NA	once	TRBV6-2/TRBV6-3	TRBJ2-3	TGTGCCAGCAGTTACACGGACTCGGCCAGGCGACTTAGCACAGATACGCAGTATTTT	CASSYTDSARRLSTDTQYF
TRBD1	NA	TRBV20-1	TRBJ1-5	TGCAGTGCTTCTGGACAGGAGGAAAAGCCCCAGCATTTT	CSASGQEEKPQHF
NA	once	TRBV21-1	TRBJ1-1	TGTGCCAGCAGCTCTCCCCGACTAGGTTGGGGGACTGAAGCTTTCTTT	CASSSPRLGWGTEAFF
TRBD1	NA	TRBV7-8	TRBJ1-5	TGTGCCAGCAGCTTAACGCGGACAGGGGAATATAGCAATCAGCCCCAGCATTTT	CASSLTRTGEYSNQPQHF
NA	NA	TRBV11-2	TRBJ1-1	TGTGCCAGCAGCTTAGTGGCGAGCTCTGAAGCTTTCTTT	CASSLVASSEAFF
NA	NA	TRBV29-1	TRBJ1-2	TGCAGCACTCCGGGACGAGATGGCTACACCTTC	CSTPGRDGYTF
TRBD1	NA	TRBV9	TRBJ2-1	TGTGCCAGCAGCGTACGGACAGGGGAAGAGCAGTTCTTC	CASSVRTGEEQFF
TRBD1	few	TRBV29-1	TRBJ2-7	TGCAGCGTTGGTGGGACAGGGGGCTACGAGCAGTACTTC	CSVGGTGGYEQYF
TRBD1	NA	TRBV27	TRBJ2-5	TGTGCCAGCAGTTCCCCCCGGACAGGGATGGAGACCCAGTACTTC	CASSSPRTGMETQYF
TRBD2	NA	TRBV6-5	TRBJ2-1	TGTGCCAGCAGCTATGTGCTAGCGGGGGCCCTGAGCTCCTACAATGAGCAGTTCTTC	CASSYVLAGALSSYNEQFF
TRBD1	once	TRBV19	TRBJ2-1	TGTGCCAGTAGTATATGGGGACAGGGATATTTGCATGAGCAGTTCTTC	CASSIWGQGYLHEQFF
NA	NA	TRBV9	TRBJ1-2	TGTGCCAGCAGCGTAGACGGGGACTTCTATGGCTACACCTTC	CASSVDGDFYGYTF
NA	NA	TRBV7-9	TRBJ2-7	TGTGCCAGCAGCTCCCGTCCTTACGAGCAGTACTTC	CASSSRPYEQYF
TRBD1	NA	TRBV7-8	TRBJ2-7	TGTGCCAGCAGCTTAGCCTCAGGGGGATCCGAGCAGTACTTC	CASSLASGGSEQYF
NA	NA	TRBV15	TRBJ2-1	TGTGCCACCAGCGAAAATAGGGGGGAGAATGAGCAGTTCTTC	CATSENRGENEQFF
NA	once	TRBV5-6	TRBJ2-7	TGTGCCAGCAGCTTGGGTCGGGGGCGCGAGCAGTACTTC	CASSLGRGREQYF
NA	NA	TRBV20-1	TRBJ1-5	TGCAGTGCTAGAGATCAGGATAGCAATCAGCCCCAGCATTTT	CSARDQDSNQPQHF
NA	NA	TRBV20-1	TRBJ2-5	TGCAGTGCTCCCCCGTCGCGTGTAGCGAGAGAGACCCAGTACTTC	CSAPPSRVARETQYF